This T cell receptor beta chain was identified in a study of shared clonotypes between healthy human individuals. CDR1 MGHDK and CDR2 SYGVNS come from the germline V gene. Trimming shortened V by 11 bases and J by 0 bases, and 20 bases separated the two germline ends. CDR3 length: 16 residues. Naive CD8 cells, CD45RO-negative and positively selected for CCR7, excluded terminally differentiated effector memory CD45RA+ cells. Libraries were prepared by immunoSEQ multiplex PCR; TCRdb keeps only in-frame clonotypes and omits some of them. The table has roughly 2,000,000 clones, around 93% seen once. This chain connects TRBV25-1 to TRBJ2-4; D is undetermined. The sequenced material came from naive CD8+ T cells from PBMCs. The source is a man between 18 and 35 years old in good health. Some clones in this sample may be carry-over from other donors' samples. The CDR3 bases are TGTGCCGATAGCAAAGCAGGAGACCTAGCCAAAAACATTCAGTACTTC. Amino acid sequence: CADSKAGDLAKNIQYF.